This T cell receptor (beta chain) was retrieved from a study of T cell responses to AZD1222 COVID-19 vaccine. Method: immunoSEQ multiplex PCR; TCRdb's copy keeps in-frame clones and lacks some. In the table there are some 96,000 clones, 65% to 85% of which are singletons. Of note for this clone: Its target is not known.

Study conclusions and caveats: The number of AZD1222 recipients seropositive at baseline was only 5 to 7. Close to half of spike-specific TCRs reportedly recognize unmutated variant regions.

Germline V gene sequence: CDR1 MNHEY, CDR2 SMNVEV (reference sequence). The CDR3 runs 15 residues. Deletions cut 6 bases from V and 6 bases from J, with 20 bases between. V and J are TRBV27 and TRBJ1-2, with no clear D. The origin of this receptor is an adult who received the AZD1222 COVID-19 vaccine. The sample here was peripheral blood, taken 28 days after the second AZD1222 dose. The chain's CDR3 is CASSHGLAGKNGYTF. The CDR3 DNA reads as TGTGCCAGCAGCCATGGGCTGGCGGGGAAGAATGGCTACACCTTC.